This TCR beta chain emerged from a study of cytomegalovirus exposure and HLA in healthy donors. Trimming stripped 2 bases from V and 3 bases from J, with 10 bases between. The CDR3 is 14 amino acids. Germline CDR1 MGHDK, CDR2 SYGVNS. Some clones are missing from TCRdb's copy, which holds only in-frame ones; the method was immunoSEQ multiplex PCR. Among approximately 220,000 clones, over 70% were seen once, and the ten largest hold around an eighth. The sequence was obtained from a young woman in good health and CMV-seropositive. The chain is built from TRBV25-1 and TRBJ1-1, with D hard to call. Sequenced: PBMCs. In DNA form, the CDR3 reads TGTGCCAGCAGTGAAGGAGGCGGAGACACTGAAGCTTTCTTT. As protein: CASSEGGGDTEAFF.